The 31 T cell receptor beta chains below were found in one sample sequenced in a study of shared clonotypes between healthy human individuals. This table comes from immunoSEQ multiplex PCR, and its TCRdb copy is limited to in-frame clones, with some not included. The sample includes about 2.4 million clones, more than 90% of them seen just once. Sequencing input: naive CD4+ T cells sorted from blood. The sample's subset: CD45RA+ positively selected. The receptors stem from a young man in good health.

In nucleotides, the CDR3 is TGTGCCACCAGACGACACGAACCTGGGGCCAACGTCCTGACTTTC. As protein: CATRRHEPGANVLTF. V gene TRBV15 combines with J gene TRBJ2-6; D call uncertain. From germline, CDR1 is LNHNV and CDR2 YYDKDF (reference sequence). V was trimmed by 6 bases and J by 2 bases, leaving 11 bases between them. CDR3 length: 15 residues.

J is TRBJ2-7 and V is TRBV6-1, with 7 bases fitting TRBD1. Germline loops: CDR1 MNHNS, CDR2 SASEGT. The V and J ends lost 6 bases and 3 bases, in that order; junction bases with no gene match: 5. The CDR3 spans 13 residues. This chain's CDR3 is CASRTGIHYEQYF. The CDR3 nucleotides are TGTGCCAGCAGGACAGGGATCCACTACGAGCAGTACTTC.

The chain couples TRBV6-6 to TRBJ2-7; 9 bases match TRBD2. CDR3 size: 14 residues. J lost 7 bases, V lost 2 bases, and 6 bases had no gene match. Germline V CDR1 and CDR2: MNHNY, SVGAGI (reference sequence). CDR3 region: CASSYGGRAGEQYF. CDR3 DNA: TGTGCCAGCAGTTACGGCGGGAGGGCCGGGGAGCAGTACTTC.

CDR3 amino acids: CATSQDGDSYNEQFF. CDR3 nucleotides: TGCGCCACCTCACAGGACGGAGACTCCTACAATGAGCAGTTCTTC. V gene TRBV5-1 combines with J gene TRBJ2-1; tentative D call: TRBD1 (5 bases). The CDR3 spans 15 residues. Trimming pared 9 bases from V and 0 bases from J, leaving 16 bases between. Germline V gene data show CDR1 as SGHRS and CDR2 as YFSETQ.

The chain couples TRBV7-2 to TRBJ1-3; D is unclear. Germline-derived CDR1 and CDR2 are SGHTA and FQGNSA. The CDR3 is made up of 14 amino acids. The V end lost 1 base, the J end lost 4 bases, and 8 bases lay between the germline ends. CDR3 region: CASSLVVRGNTIYF. The CDR3 nucleotides are TGTGCCAGCAGCTTAGTGGTGCGGGGAAACACCATATATTTT.

This chain connects TRBV5-4 to TRBJ1-4, with TRBD1 matching 8 bases. Germline CDR1 and CDR2: SGHNT and YYREEE (reference sequence). CDR3 size: 14 residues. V shed 3 bases and J 4 bases; nucleotides not matched to a gene: 2. The CDR3 loop is CASSSDRVNEKLFF. The CDR3 nucleotides are TGTGCCAGCAGCTCGGACAGGGTTAATGAAAAACTGTTTTTT.

Comments on this clone: Other DNA sequences in the sample encode the same CDR3. The V gene is TRBV5-1, the J gene TRBJ1-4; tentatively, D is TRBD1 (6 bases). The V and J ends lost 0 bases and 5 bases respectively, with 8 bases between them. CDR1 is SGHRS and CDR2 is YFSETQ in the germline V gene. The CDR3 totals 14 residues. The CDR3 coding sequence is TGCGCCAGCAGCTTGGGAGGGACAAATGAAAAACTGTTTTTT. Translating it yields CASSLGGTNEKLFF.

This clone appeared a single time. The rearrangement links TRBV29-1 to TRBJ2-7; no definite D call. This CDR3 region has 12 residues. Trimming cost V 0 bases and J 4 bases, with 7 bases left between them. Germline V CDR1 and CDR2: SQVTM, ANQGSEA. DNA of the CDR3: TGCAGCGTTGAAGATCTGGGTTACGAGCAGTACTTC. It is translated as CSVEDLGYEQYF.

In regard to this clone: The sample carries other DNA sequences with the same CDR3. V usage is TRBV6-1 and J usage is TRBJ2-7; D is possibly TRBD1 or TRBD2 (5 bases each). The CDR3 extends over 14 amino acids. V was clipped by 0 bases and J by 2 bases, with 8 bases between them. The V gene's germline CDR1 is MNHNS and CDR2 SASEGT. CDR3 bases: TGTGCCAGCAGTGAAGCGTCGGGACCCTACGAGCAGTACTTC. It yields the protein CASSEASGPYEQYF.

On this clone itself: The same CDR3 is also encoded by other DNA sequences in this sample. The chain employs TRBV7-9 and TRBJ1-5; maybe TRBD1 (5 bases). Between the trimmed V and J ends, which lost 1 base and 4 bases, there was a span of 8 bases. Germline V gives CDR1 SEHNR, CDR2 FQNEAQ (reference sequence). CDR3 size: 14 residues. This CDR3 is CASSLGGGNQPQHF. The CDR3 coding sequence is TGTGCCAGCAGCTTAGGGGGCGGGAATCAGCCCCAGCATTTT.

The chain is built from TRBV9 and TRBJ2-7; no clear D gene. Trimming shortened V by 0 bases and J by 2 bases, and 12 bases separated the two germline ends. The germline V gene has CDR1 SGDLS and CDR2 YYNGEE. The CDR3 has 15 amino acids. CDR3 sequence: CASSVDERPTYEQYF. The CDR3, as DNA: TGTGCCAGCAGCGTAGATGAGCGTCCAACCTACGAGCAGTACTTC.

The gene calls are TRBV11-2 and TRBJ2-3; D is ambiguous. V was cut by 1 base and J by 2 bases, with 7 bases left in between. Germline V lookup: CDR1 SGHAT, CDR2 FQNNGV. The CDR3 is made up of 14 amino acids. Here the CDR3 reads CASSLVPVTDTQYF. For the CDR3, the DNA is TGTGCCAGCAGCTTAGTTCCAGTCACAGATACGCAGTATTTT. Together with reference TRBV11-2 and TRBJ2-3, the CDR3 gives the full variable domain: EAGVAQSPRYKIIEKRQSVAFWCNPISGHATLYWYQQILGQGPKLLIQFQNNGVVDDSQLPKDRFSAERLKGVDSTLKIQPAKLEDSAVYLCASSLVPVTDTQYFGPGTRLTVL.

The chain has TRBV10-1 and TRBJ2-3; either TRBD1 or TRBD2 may fit D (5 bases each). The germline V gene has CDR1 WNHNN and CDR2 SYGVQD (reference sequence). Trimming stripped 3 bases from V and 1 base from J, with 20 bases between. This CDR3 contains 18 residues. The CDR3 region has the DNA TGCGCCAGCAGTGACAATTCCGGGACGTTTTTTGGCACAGATACGCAGTATTTT. It encodes CASSDNSGTFFGTDTQYF.

The chain joins TRBV19 to TRBJ1-3; D gene uncertain. The CDR3 contains 12 residues. CDR1 is LNHDA and CDR2 is SQIVND in the germline V gene (reference sequence). The V end was cut by 8 bases, the J end by 0 bases, with 5 bases between. The CDR3: CASAGSGNTIYF. CDR3 in DNA: TGTGCCAGTGCCGGCTCTGGAAACACCATATATTTT. The whole variable domain, remainder taken from reference TRBV19 and TRBJ1-3, is DGGITQSPKYLFRKEGQNVTLSCEQNLNHDAMYWYRQDPGQGLRLIYYSQIVNDFQKGDIAEGYSVSREKKESFPLTVTSAQKNPTAFYLCASAGSGNTIYFGEGSWLTVV.

This clone showed up just once. Other nucleotide sequences in the sample specify the same CDR3. V gene TRBV2 combines with J gene TRBJ1-1; D gene uncertain. Deletions cut 2 bases from V and 4 bases from J, with 8 bases between. Germline V gene data show CDR1 as SNHLY and CDR2 as FYNNEI. There are 13 residues in the CDR3. This CDR3 reads CASSEQGSTEAFF. For the CDR3, the DNA is TGTGCCAGCAGTGAACAAGGATCCACTGAAGCTTTCTTT.

V is TRBV19 and J is TRBJ2-7; no clear D. From germline, CDR1 is LNHDA and CDR2 SQIVND (reference sequence). This CDR3 contains 13 residues. V was pared by 0 bases and J by 3 bases, with 6 bases between. CDR3 loop: CASSIDLNYEQYF. The CDR3 DNA follows: TGTGCCAGTAGTATAGACTTAAACTACGAGCAGTACTTC.

The chain joins TRBV4-1 to TRBJ1-6, with D perhaps matching TRBD1 (5 bases). Germline assignment: CDR1 MGHRA and CDR2 YSYEKL. Trimming took 0 bases from V and 8 from J, leaving 17 bases between them. The CDR3 covers 17 residues. CDR3 loop: CASSQDLGAGRYSPLHF. The CDR3 coding sequence is TGCGCCAGCAGCCAAGATTTAGGGGCCGGGCGATATTCACCCCTCCACTTT.

The count of this clone is one. Here the CDR3 reads CAISAGDRGAGYGAYEQYF. The CDR3 region has the DNA TGTGCCATCAGTGCGGGGGACAGGGGGGCCGGGTACGGAGCCTACGAGCAGTACTTC. The chain carries TRBV10-3 and TRBJ2-7; 11 bases fit TRBD1. This CDR3 region has 19 residues. In germline, CDR1 is ENHRY, CDR2 SYGVKD. J lost 2 bases, V lost 4 bases, and 16 bases had no gene match.

V is TRBV6-6 and J is TRBJ2-5; 14 bases fit TRBD2. From germline, CDR1 is MNHNY and CDR2 SVGAGI (reference sequence). The J segment lost 4 bases and the V segment lost 4 bases, leaving 2 bases of the junction unmatched. CDR3 length equals 15 residues. CDR3 nucleotide sequence: TGTGCCAGCAGTTCGACTAGCGGGGGGGTAGAGACCCAGTACTTC. Protein: CASSSTSGGVETQYF.

The V call is TRBV9, the J call TRBJ2-5; D ambiguous. Germline assignment: CDR1 SGDLS and CDR2 YYNGEE. The CDR3 consists of 16 residues. Trimming took off 1 base at V and 2 bases at J, with 15 bases between the two ends. CDR3: CASSVKGRLGQETQYF. CDR3 nucleotide sequence: TGTGCCAGCAGCGTAAAAGGCAGGCTCGGTCAAGAGACCCAGTACTTC. The entire variable domain, with the rest obtained from reference TRBV9 and TRBJ2-5, is as follows: DSGVTQTPKHLITATGQRVTLRCSPRSGDLSVYWYQQSLDQGLQFLIQYYNGEERAKGNILERFSAQQFPDLHSELNLSSLELGDSALYFCASSVKGRLGQETQYFGPGTRLLVL.

This clone was counted between two and nine times. The rearrangement joins TRBV2 to TRBJ2-7; no reliable D call. Germline values: CDR1 SNHLY, CDR2 FYNNEI. V was trimmed by 1 base and J by 0 bases, leaving 10 bases between them. The CDR3 is made up of 15 amino acids. The CDR3: CASSEEVVSSYEQYF. The DNA of the CDR3 is TGTGCCAGCAGTGAAGAGGTGGTTAGCTCCTACGAGCAGTACTTC.

This chain joins TRBV19 and TRBJ2-1, with a tentative D call TRBD1 (6 bases). V was clipped by 4 bases and J by 12 bases, with 19 bases between them. CDR1 LNHDA and CDR2 SQIVND come from the germline V gene (reference sequence). CDR3 size: 14 residues. The DNA for the CDR3 is TGTGCCAGTAGTACCGGGACATCGGCAATTGGGCAGTTCTTC. Residues: CASSTGTSAIGQFF.

The V call is TRBV4-1, the J call TRBJ2-1, with TRBD2 matching 14 bases. This CDR3 is 18 amino acids long. The germline V gene encodes CDR1 MGHRA and CDR2 YSYEKL. V trimming: 6 bases; J trimming: 3 bases; junction bases outside the gene matches: 10. The CDR3 region is CASRQPGLAGGNYNEQFF. DNA for the CDR3: TGCGCCAGCAGACAACCTGGACTAGCGGGGGGCAACTACAATGAGCAGTTCTTC.

Comment on this clone: Other DNA sequences from this sample encode an identical CDR3 as well. The chain uses TRBV2 and TRBJ1-1; unclear D gene. The germline gives CDR1 SNHLY, CDR2 FYNNEI. This CDR3 spans 14 amino acids. V gave up 3 bases and J gave up 1 base, with 9 bases separating them. CDR3 DNA: TGTGCCAGCAGTGACCCGGGTGGGAACACTGAAGCTTTCTTT. This gives the protein CASSDPGGNTEAFF. Supplemented by reference TRBV2 and TRBJ1-1, the full variable domain reads EPEVTQTPSHQVTQMGQEVILRCVPISNHLYFYWYRQILGQKVEFLVSFYNNEISEKSEIFDDQFSVERPDGSNFTLKIRSTKLEDSAMYFCASSDPGGNTEAFFGQGTRLTVV.

Of note for this clone: The same CDR3 can be traced to other DNA sequences in this sample. The chain employs TRBV7-9 and TRBJ1-2; no reliable D call. Trimming left V 3 bases short and J 2 bases short, with 7 bases between. The CDR3 is 13 residues long. Germline V gene lookup returns CDR1 SEHNR and CDR2 FQNEAQ (reference sequence). As DNA, the CDR3 is TGTGCCAGCAGCTTGGCCGCAAACTATGGCTACACCTTC. Its translation: CASSLAANYGYTF.

This clone is a singleton in its sample. The DNA for the CDR3 is TGTGCCAGCAGCCAGGACCTGGGAGGGGATAATTCACCCCTCCACTTT. This translates into CASSQDLGGDNSPLHF. This chain links TRBV5-6 with TRBJ1-6, with a weak D call TRBD1 (5 bases). This CDR3 region has 16 residues. Deletions cut 4 bases from V and 5 bases from J, with 16 bases between. Germline loops: CDR1 SGHDT, CDR2 YYEEEE.

This chain's CDR3 is CASSGDRGYGYTF. The CDR3 nucleotides read TGTGCCAGCAGTGGGGACAGGGGGTATGGCTACACCTTC. The chain carries TRBV6-1 and TRBJ1-2; TRBD1 matches 11 bases. There are 13 residues in the CDR3. Per germline, CDR1 MNHNS and CDR2 SASEGT. V lost 4 bases, J lost 5 bases, and 0 bases stayed unmatched.

The rearrangement links TRBV6-6 to TRBJ2-1; 13 bases fit TRBD2. V dropped 4 bases and J dropped 6; count of bases not matched to a gene: 3. The CDR3 loop spans 15 amino acids. Germline V gene sequence: CDR1 MNHNY, CDR2 SVGAGI (reference sequence). The CDR3 nucleotides read TGTGCCAGCAGTTCCCGACTAGCGGGAGGCAATGAGCAGTTCTTC. Encoded protein: CASSSRLAGGNEQFF.

The chain uses TRBV30 and TRBJ2-1; 9 bases align to TRBD2. This CDR3 is 16 amino acids long. V shed 3 bases, J shed 3 bases, and the junction held 9 bases outside the gene matches. Looked up from germline, CDR1 is GTSNPN and CDR2 is SVGIG (reference sequence). In DNA form, the CDR3 reads TGTGCCTGGAGCCCCAGGGGACTAGCCCGCTACAATGAGCAGTTCTTC. It yields the protein CAWSPRGLARYNEQFF. Full variable domain (missing parts from reference TRBV30 and TRBJ2-1): SQTIHQWPATLVQPVGSPLSLECTVEGTSNPNLYWYRQAAGRGLQLLFYSVGIGQISSEVPQNLSASRPQDRQFILSSKKLLLSDSGFYLCAWSPRGLARYNEQFFGPGTRLTVL.

CDR3 DNA: TGCGCCAGCAGCTTGGGACTAGCGGGATTCTCGGCCTACGAGCAGTACTTC. It translates to CASSLGLAGFSAYEQYF. This chain connects TRBV5-1 to TRBJ2-7; TRBD2 matches at 11 bases. There are 17 residues in the CDR3. Germline V CDR1 and CDR2: SGHRS, YFSETQ. Germline trimming cut 0 bases from V and 2 bases from J; bases unmatched to any gene: 7. Combining the CDR3 with reference TRBV5-1 and TRBJ2-7 gives the whole variable domain KAGVTQTPRYLIKTRGQQVTLSCSPISGHRSVSWYQQTPGQGLQFLFEYFSETQRNKGNFPGRFSGRQFSNSRSEMNVSTLELGDSALYLCASSLGLAGFSAYEQYFGPGTRLTVT.

Only one count was recorded for this clone. The rearrangement uses TRBV19 and TRBJ1-5; TRBD1 might be the D (6 bases). Germline V gene lookup returns CDR1 LNHDA and CDR2 SQIVND (reference sequence). The V end was cut by 10 bases, the J end by 2 bases, with 21 bases between. CDR3 length equals 16 residues. DNA of the CDR3: TGTGCCACCCTGGACAGAATCATGGGCGGCAATCAGCCCCAGCATTTT. Translating it yields CATLDRIMGGNQPQHF.